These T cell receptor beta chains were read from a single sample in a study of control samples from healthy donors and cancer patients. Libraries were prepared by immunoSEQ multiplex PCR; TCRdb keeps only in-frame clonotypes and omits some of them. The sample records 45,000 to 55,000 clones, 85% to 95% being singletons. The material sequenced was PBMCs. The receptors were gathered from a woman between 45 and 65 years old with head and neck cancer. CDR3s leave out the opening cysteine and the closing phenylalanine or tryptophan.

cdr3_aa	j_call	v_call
ATSRDLWRGPRETQY	TRBJ2-5	TRBV15
ASSIVPPDGAHEQY	TRBJ2-7	TRBV11-2
ASSYGGGQLTGELF	TRBJ2-2	TRBV6-2/TRBV6-3
ASTPSGNTIY	TRBJ1-3	TRBV7-9
ASSLGTGAPASSYEQY	TRBJ2-7	TRBV5-1
ASPPGQACWVAGQY	TRBJ2-7	TRBV6-4
ASSISPDSNTGELF	TRBJ2-2	TRBV19
ASSQDHGRGVEKLF	TRBJ1-4	TRBV3-1/TRBV3-2
ASSLAANTGELF	TRBJ2-2	TRBV5-1
ASSWDRGNEKLF	TRBJ1-4	TRBV27
ASSSREVPFTDTQY	TRBJ2-3	TRBV28
AITGDRTDTQY	TRBJ2-3	TRBV10-3
ASSQEGGRNTGELF	TRBJ2-2	TRBV4-1
ASSAAEISYEQY	TRBJ2-7	TRBV9
ASSLTWASLGYEQY	TRBJ2-7	TRBV7-2
ASSPRGTATQETQY	TRBJ2-5	TRBV14
ATSDSWGTGPAEQY	TRBJ2-7	TRBV24-1
ASSRQSNQPQH	TRBJ1-5	TRBV5-8
ASSLWRWREQY	TRBJ2-7	TRBV5-6
ASSLRGGYEQY	TRBJ2-7	TRBV3-1/TRBV3-2
ASSFSRPGPGNTGELF	TRBJ2-2	TRBV5-1
ASSYQVTTPGSNQPQH	TRBJ1-5	TRBV6-2/TRBV6-3
ASTGDSSYGYT	TRBJ1-2	TRBV7-9
ASSPRQSSYNEQF	TRBJ2-1	TRBV7-8
ASSQRSREGWKPQH	TRBJ1-5	TRBV3-1/TRBV3-2
ASSLVAGDSYEQY	TRBJ2-7	TRBV5-6
ASSWGRGQYNEQF	TRBJ2-1	TRBV28
ASSEGGRHEQY	TRBJ2-7	TRBV2
ASSLGRGLVQPQH	TRBJ1-5	TRBV6-6
AGRMNTEAF	TRBJ1-1	TRBV6-5
ASSEVAGGTNNEQF	TRBJ2-1	TRBV2
ASSEFGTASLGAF	TRBJ1-1	TRBV25-1
ASSRTGRVTDTQY	TRBJ2-3	TRBV9
ASSQSTFTDTQY	TRBJ2-3	TRBV3-1/TRBV3-2
ASSERGMVISYT	TRBJ1-2	TRBV6-5
ASSWDRSDGYT	TRBJ1-2	TRBV7-2
ATSDYRTGPNTGELF	TRBJ2-2	TRBV24-1
ASSYPLGGNEQF	TRBJ2-1	TRBV6-6
ASSLRQESYEQY	TRBJ2-7	TRBV7-2
ASSGLAGGEQY	TRBJ2-7	TRBV28
ASSVGTSYEQY	TRBJ2-7	TRBV9
ASSRGGTGRTGELF	TRBJ2-2	TRBV7-7
ASSQGTSGRPSYNEQF	TRBJ2-1	TRBV4-1
ASSRIWTPASTDTQY	TRBJ2-3	TRBV4-1
ASRGPMGPYEQY	TRBJ2-7	TRBV28
AWRGAGGRAEAF	TRBJ1-1	TRBV30
ASWDSFPYEQY	TRBJ2-7	TRBV5-1
ASSYTRGTQY	TRBJ2-5	TRBV6-2/TRBV6-3
ASSLNAGRETQY	TRBJ2-5	TRBV7-2
ASSLGTGGSGYT	TRBJ1-2	TRBV5-6
ASSSYRDSNSPLH	TRBJ1-6	TRBV27
ASSSRDRGPLPTTGELF	TRBJ2-2	TRBV5-4
AWKVNTEAF	TRBJ1-1	TRBV30
ASSPGTVSSGANVLT	TRBJ2-6	TRBV5-1